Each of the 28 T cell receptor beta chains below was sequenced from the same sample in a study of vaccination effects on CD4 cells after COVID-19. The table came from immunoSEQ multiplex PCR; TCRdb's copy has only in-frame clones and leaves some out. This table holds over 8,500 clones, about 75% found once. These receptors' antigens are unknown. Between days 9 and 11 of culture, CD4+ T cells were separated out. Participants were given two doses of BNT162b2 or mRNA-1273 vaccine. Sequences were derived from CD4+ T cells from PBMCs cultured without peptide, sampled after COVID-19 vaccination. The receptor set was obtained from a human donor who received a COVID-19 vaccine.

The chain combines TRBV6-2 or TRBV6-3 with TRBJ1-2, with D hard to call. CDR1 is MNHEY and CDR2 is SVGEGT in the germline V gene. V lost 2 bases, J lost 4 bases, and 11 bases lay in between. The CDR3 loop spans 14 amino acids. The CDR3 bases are TGTGCCAGCAGTTACCGGATAGGGCTCTATGGCTACACCTTC. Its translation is CASSYRIGLYGYTF.

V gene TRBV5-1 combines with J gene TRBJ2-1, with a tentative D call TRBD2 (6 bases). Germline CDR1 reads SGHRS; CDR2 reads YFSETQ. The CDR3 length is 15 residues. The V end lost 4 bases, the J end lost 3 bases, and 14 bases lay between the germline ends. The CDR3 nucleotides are TGCGCCAGCAGCCCTGACTCGGGGGACTACAATGAGCAGTTCTTC. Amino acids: CASSPDSGDYNEQFF.

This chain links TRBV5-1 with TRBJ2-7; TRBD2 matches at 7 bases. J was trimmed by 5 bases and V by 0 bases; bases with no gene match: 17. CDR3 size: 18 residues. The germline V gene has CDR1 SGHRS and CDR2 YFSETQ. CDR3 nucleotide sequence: TGCGCCAGCAGCTTGGTCGGGGAGGGGCTGCGGTGGGAGAACGAGCAGTACTTC. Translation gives CASSLVGEGLRWENEQYF.

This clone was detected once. The CDR3 nucleotides read TGTGCCAGCAGCCGGGGCCTTGGTTCCTATGGCTACACCTTC. This codes for CASSRGLGSYGYTF. This chain connects TRBV2 to TRBJ1-2; weak D call: TRBD1 (5 bases). Germline V CDR1 and CDR2: SNHLY, FYNNEI. The CDR3 runs 14 residues. The V end was cut by 6 bases, the J end by 4 bases, with 15 bases between.

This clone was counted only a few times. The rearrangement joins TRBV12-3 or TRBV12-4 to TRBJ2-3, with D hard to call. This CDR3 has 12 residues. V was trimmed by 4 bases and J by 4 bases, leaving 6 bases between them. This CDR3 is CASSSRADTQYF. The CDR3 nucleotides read TGTGCCAGCAGTTCCAGAGCAGATACGCAGTATTTT.

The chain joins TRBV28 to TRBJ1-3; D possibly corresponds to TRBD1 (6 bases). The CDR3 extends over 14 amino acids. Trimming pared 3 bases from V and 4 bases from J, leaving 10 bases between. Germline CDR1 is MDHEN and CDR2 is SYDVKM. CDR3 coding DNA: TGTGCCAGCAGTTTTGGGGGCTACGGAAACACCATATATTTT. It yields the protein CASSFGGYGNTIYF.

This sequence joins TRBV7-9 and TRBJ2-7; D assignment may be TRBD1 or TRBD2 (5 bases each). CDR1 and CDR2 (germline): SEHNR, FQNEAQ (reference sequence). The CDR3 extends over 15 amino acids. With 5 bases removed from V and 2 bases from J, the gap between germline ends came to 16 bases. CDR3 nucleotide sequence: TGTGCCAGCAGCCCAACTCCGGGACGTCCCTACGAGCAGTACTTC. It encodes CASSPTPGRPYEQYF.

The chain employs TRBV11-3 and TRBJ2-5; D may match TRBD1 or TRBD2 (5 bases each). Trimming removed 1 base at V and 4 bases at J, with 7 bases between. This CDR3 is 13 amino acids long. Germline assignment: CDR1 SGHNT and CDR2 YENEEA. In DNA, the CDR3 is TGTGCCAGCAGCTTAGGGGGGAGAGAGACCCAGTACTTC. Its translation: CASSLGGRETQYF.

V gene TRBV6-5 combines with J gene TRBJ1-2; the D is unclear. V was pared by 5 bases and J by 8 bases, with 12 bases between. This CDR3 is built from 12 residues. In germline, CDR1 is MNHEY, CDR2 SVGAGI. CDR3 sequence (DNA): TGTGCCAGCAGTCTACCTAAGGCGGGCTACACCTTC. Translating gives CASSLPKAGYTF.

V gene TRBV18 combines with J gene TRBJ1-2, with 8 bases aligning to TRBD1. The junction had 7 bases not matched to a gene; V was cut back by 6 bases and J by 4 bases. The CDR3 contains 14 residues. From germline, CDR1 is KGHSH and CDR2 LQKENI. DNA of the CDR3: TGTGCCAGCTCCTTCGGACAGGGCTTCTATGGCTACACCTTC. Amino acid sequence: CASSFGQGFYGYTF.

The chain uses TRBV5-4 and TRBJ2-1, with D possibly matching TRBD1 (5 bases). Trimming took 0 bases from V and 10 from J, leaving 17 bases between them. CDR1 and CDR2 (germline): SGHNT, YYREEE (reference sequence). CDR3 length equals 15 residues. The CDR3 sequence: CASSLASTGHREQFF. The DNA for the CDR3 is TGTGCCAGCAGCTTGGCCTCTACGGGCCACAGGGAGCAGTTCTTC. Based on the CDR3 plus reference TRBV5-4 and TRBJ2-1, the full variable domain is ETGVTQSPTHLIKTRGQQVTLRCSSQSGHNTVSWYQQALGQGPQFIFQYYREEENGRGNFPPRFSGLQFPNYSSELNVNALELDDSALYLCASSLASTGHREQFFGPGTRLTVL.

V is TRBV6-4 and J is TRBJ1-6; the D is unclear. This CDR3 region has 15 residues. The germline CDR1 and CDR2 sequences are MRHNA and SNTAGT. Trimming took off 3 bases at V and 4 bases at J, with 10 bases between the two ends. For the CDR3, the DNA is TGTGCCAGCAGTGAAGCATTAGGTTATAATTCACCCCTCCACTTT. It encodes CASSEALGYNSPLHF.

The CDR3 DNA follows: TGTGCCAGCAGCTTAGCAAGAACGTCTAGCTCCTATAATTCACCCCTCCACTTT. Translated: CASSLARTSSSYNSPLHF. The chain has TRBV7-2 and TRBJ1-6; D remains ambiguous. Germline V lookup: CDR1 SGHTA, CDR2 FQGNSA. The ends were cut back, 0 bases at V and 0 bases at J, with 12 bases in the middle. There are 18 residues in the CDR3.

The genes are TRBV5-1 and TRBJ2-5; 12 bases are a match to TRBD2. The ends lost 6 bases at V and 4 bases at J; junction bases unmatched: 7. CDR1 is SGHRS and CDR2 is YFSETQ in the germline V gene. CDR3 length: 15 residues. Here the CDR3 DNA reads TGCGCCAGCACCCTAGCGGGAGGGCCGGGAGAGACCCAGTACTTC. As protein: CASTLAGGPGETQYF.

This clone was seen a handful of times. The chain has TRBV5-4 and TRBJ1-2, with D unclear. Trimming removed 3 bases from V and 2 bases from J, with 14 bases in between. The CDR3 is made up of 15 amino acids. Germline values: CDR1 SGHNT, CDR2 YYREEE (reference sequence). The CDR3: CASSSLDRANYGYTF. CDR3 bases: TGTGCCAGCAGCTCCCTCGACCGGGCAAACTATGGCTACACCTTC.

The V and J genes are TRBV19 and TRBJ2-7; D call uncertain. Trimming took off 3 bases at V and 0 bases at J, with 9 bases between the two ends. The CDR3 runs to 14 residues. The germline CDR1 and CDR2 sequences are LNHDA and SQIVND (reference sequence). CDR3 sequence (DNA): TGTGCCAGTAGTATGTCCTGGAGCTCCTACGAGCAGTACTTC. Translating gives CASSMSWSSYEQYF.

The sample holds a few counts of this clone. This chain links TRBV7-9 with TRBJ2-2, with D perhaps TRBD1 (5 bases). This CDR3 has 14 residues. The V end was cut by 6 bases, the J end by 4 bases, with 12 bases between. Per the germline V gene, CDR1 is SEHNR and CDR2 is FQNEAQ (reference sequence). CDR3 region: CASSLGVRTGELFF. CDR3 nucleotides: TGTGCCAGCAGTCTAGGGGTCCGCACCGGGGAGCTGTTTTTT.

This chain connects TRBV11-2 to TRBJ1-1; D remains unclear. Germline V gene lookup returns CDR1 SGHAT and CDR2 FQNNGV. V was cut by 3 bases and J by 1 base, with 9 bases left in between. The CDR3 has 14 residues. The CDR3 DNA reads TGTGCCAGCAGCTTTAGGGTTACGAACACTGAAGCTTTCTTT. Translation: CASSFRVTNTEAFF.

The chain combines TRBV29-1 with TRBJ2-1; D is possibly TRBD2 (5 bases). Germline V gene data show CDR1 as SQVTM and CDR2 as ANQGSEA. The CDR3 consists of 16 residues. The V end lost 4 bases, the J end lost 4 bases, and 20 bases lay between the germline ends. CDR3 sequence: CSVGGYGVQYYNEQFF. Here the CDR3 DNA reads TGCAGCGTTGGGGGTTACGGGGTACAGTATTACAATGAGCAGTTCTTC.

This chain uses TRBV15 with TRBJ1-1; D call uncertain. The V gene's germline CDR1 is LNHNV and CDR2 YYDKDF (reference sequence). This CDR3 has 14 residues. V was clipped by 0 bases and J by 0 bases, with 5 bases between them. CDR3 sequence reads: CATSRDRMNTEAFF. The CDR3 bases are TGTGCCACCAGCAGAGATCGCATGAACACTGAAGCTTTCTTT.

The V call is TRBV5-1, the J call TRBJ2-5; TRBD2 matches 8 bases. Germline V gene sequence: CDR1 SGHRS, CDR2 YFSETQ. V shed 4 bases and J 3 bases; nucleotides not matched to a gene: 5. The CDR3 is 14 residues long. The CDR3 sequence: CASSLGREKETQYF. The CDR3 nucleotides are TGCGCCAGCAGCCTCGGGAGGGAGAAAGAGACCCAGTACTTC.

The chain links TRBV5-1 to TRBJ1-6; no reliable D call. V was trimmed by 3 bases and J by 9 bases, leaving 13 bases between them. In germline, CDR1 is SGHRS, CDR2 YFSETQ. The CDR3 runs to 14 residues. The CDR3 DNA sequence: TGCGCCAGCAGCTCGACGGCGGCAGGTTCACCCCTCCACTTT. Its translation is CASSSTAAGSPLHF.

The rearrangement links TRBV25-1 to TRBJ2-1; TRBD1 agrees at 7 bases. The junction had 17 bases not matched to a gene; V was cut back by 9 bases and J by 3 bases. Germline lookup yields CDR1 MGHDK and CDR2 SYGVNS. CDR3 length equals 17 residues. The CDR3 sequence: CASRRNIGTEGYNEQFF. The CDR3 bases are TGTGCCAGTCGTCGTAACATAGGGACAGAAGGCTACAATGAGCAGTTCTTC.

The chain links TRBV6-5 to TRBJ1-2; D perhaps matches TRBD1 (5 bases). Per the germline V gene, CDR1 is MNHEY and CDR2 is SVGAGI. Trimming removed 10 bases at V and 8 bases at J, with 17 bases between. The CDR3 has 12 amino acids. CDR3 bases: TGTGCCACCAGACTAGGGGAGATGGGCTACACCTTC. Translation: CATRLGEMGYTF.

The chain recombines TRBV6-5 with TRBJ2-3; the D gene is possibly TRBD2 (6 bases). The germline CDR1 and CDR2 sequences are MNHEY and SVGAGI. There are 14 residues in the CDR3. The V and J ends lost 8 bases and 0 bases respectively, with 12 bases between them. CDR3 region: CASRLGASTDTQYF. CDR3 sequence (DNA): TGTGCCAGCCGACTAGGGGCGAGCACAGATACGCAGTATTTT.

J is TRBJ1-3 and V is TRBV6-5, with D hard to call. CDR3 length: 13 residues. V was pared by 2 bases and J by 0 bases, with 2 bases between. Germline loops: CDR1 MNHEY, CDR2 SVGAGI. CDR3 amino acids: CASSYLSGNTIYF. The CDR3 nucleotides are TGTGCCAGCAGTTACCTCTCTGGAAACACCATATATTTT.

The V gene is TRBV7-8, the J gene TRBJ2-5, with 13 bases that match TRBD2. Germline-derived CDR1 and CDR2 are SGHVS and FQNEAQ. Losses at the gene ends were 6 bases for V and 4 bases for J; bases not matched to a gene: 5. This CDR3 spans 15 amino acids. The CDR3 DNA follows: TGTGCCAGCAGTTCCAGGACTAGCGGGAGAGAGACCCAGTACTTC. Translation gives CASSSRTSGRETQYF. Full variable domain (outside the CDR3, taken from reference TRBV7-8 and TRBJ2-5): GAGVSQSPRYKVAKRGQDVALRCDPISGHVSLFWYQQALGQGPEFLTYFQNEAQLDKSGLPSDRFFAERPEGSVSTLKIQRTQQEDSAVYLCASSSRTSGRETQYFGPGTRLLVL.

The CDR3 DNA reads TGTGCCTGGAAAGTACAGGCACCCTCCTACGAGCAGTACTTC. As protein: CAWKVQAPSYEQYF. The rearrangement links TRBV30 to TRBJ2-7; a weak D match, TRBD1 (5 bases). The germline V gene has CDR1 GTSNPN and CDR2 SVGIG (reference sequence). The CDR3 contains 14 residues. V lost 4 bases, J lost 0 bases, and 13 bases lay in between.